The clone carrying this TCR beta chain was picked up a small number of times. Antigen: not known. TCRdb used MiXCR to reprocess the reads, holding one entry per CDR3 protein. The data hold under 250,000 distinct CDR3 sequences, with 5% to 8.5% observed a single time. The CDR3 is made up of 13 amino acids. CDR1 and CDR2 from the germline V gene are LNHDA and SQIVND (reference sequence). V was shortened by 5 bases and J by 9 bases, with 17 bases between the two germline ends. The record originates from a study of T cell repertoires in cytomegalovirus infection. Overall study: Signatures in public TCR beta sequences pointed to both CMV infection and matching HLA type. General study results and limits: Adding up the frequency of public TCR beta families identified people who carried CMV plus the relevant HLA. The ex vivo response was dominated by HLA-C-restricted CMV-specific TCR beta clonotypes.

The chain combines TRBV19 with TRBJ2-7; tentative D call: TRBD2 (5 bases). This TCR was sampled from a human donor in good health (CMV status not recorded). Some clones in this sample may be carry-over from other donors' samples. Sequenced material: PBMCs. CDR3 coding DNA: TGTGCCAGTAGTTTGAACTGGACGGGGAGGCAGTACTTC. Amino acids: CASSLNWTGRQYF.